This TCR beta chain was captured by sequencing in a study of identical twins. Germline V gives CDR1 LGHDT, CDR2 YNNKEL (reference sequence). This CDR3 has 19 amino acids. In regard to this clonotype: As yet, its antigen is unknown. Relative to the germline gene, one junction end is altered; a read error may explain this.

Points from the study as a whole: Rather than following the same donors, the conclusions depended on cross-sectional statistical analysis. Analyses of zero insertions could be partly confounded by invariant MAIT and iNKT cells.

TCRdb used MiXCR to reprocess the 5' RACE reads, holding one entry per CDR3 protein. The sample has a few hundred thousand distinct CDR3 sequences, 9% to 10% seen once; the top ten hold more than 2.5%. The sample was also linked to a second study, of yellow fever vaccine responses in identical twins. As reported in that work: It has been reported that, in twins, the vaccine T cell response seemed partly convergent and partly personalized.

Sequencing was performed on PBMCs. The chain uses TRBV3-1 and TRBJ2-6; D is perhaps TRBD2 (7 bases). The TCR was taken from a woman aged 18-29 years in good health. CDR3 sequence (DNA): TGTACCAGCAGTCGGTCCCAAAGGGGGGGGAGCTCTGGGGCCAACGTCCTGACTTTC. Translating gives CTSSRSQRGGSSGANVLTF.